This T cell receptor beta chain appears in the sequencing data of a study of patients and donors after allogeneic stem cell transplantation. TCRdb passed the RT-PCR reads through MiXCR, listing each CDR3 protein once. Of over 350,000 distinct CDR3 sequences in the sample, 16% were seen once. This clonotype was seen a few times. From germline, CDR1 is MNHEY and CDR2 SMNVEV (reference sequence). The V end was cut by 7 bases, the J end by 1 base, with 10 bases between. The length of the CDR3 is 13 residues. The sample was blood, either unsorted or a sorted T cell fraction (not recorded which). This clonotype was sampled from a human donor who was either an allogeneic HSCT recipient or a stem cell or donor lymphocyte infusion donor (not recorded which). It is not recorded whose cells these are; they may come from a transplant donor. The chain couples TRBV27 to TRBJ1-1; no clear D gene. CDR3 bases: TGTGCCAGCACGGGCGCGGGGAACACTGAAGCTTTCTTT. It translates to CASTGAGNTEAFF.